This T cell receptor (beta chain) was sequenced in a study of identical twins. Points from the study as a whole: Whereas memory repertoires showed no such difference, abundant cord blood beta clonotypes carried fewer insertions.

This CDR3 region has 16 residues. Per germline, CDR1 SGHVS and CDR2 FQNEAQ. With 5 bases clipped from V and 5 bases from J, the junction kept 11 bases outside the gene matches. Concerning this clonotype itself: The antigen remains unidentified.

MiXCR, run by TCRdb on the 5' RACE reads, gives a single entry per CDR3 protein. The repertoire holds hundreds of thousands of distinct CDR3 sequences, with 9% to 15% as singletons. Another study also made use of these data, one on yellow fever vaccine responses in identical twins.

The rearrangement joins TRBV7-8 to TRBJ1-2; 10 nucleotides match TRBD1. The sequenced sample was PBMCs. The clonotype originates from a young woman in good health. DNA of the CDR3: TGTGCCAGCAGCCCAGAGACAGGGGGCCAATTTTATGGCTACACCTTC. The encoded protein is CASSPETGGQFYGYTF.